This TCR beta chain was sequenced during a study of PD-1 blockade in classical Hodgkin lymphoma. A word on this clone: Antigen unknown.

Germline V gives CDR1 LGHNA, CDR2 YNFKEQ. The junction had 8 bases not matched to a gene; V was cut back by 0 bases and J by 1 base. The CDR3 sequence is 18 residues long. Whole-study findings and limits: At C4D1, TCR diversity had climbed significantly for CD4+ cells, though not for CD8+ cells.

Clones were read by immunoSEQ multiplex PCR, and TCRdb kept only the in-frame ones, dropping some. The sample has about 13,000 clones; roughly 90% are singletons. No patient escaped relapse after autologous stem cell transplantation, and brentuximab vedotin exposure varied. The genes are TRBV4-2 and TRBJ2-1; TRBD2 aligns across 8 bases. The specimen comprised peripheral blood mononuclear cells (PBMCs), sampled at baseline. The TCR sequence derives from a human donor with classical Hodgkin lymphoma. For the CDR3, the DNA is TGTGCCAGCAGCCAAGAGGAAGTTAGCGGGAAGTCCTACAATGAGCAGTTCTTC. This sequence encodes CASSQEEVSGKSYNEQFF.